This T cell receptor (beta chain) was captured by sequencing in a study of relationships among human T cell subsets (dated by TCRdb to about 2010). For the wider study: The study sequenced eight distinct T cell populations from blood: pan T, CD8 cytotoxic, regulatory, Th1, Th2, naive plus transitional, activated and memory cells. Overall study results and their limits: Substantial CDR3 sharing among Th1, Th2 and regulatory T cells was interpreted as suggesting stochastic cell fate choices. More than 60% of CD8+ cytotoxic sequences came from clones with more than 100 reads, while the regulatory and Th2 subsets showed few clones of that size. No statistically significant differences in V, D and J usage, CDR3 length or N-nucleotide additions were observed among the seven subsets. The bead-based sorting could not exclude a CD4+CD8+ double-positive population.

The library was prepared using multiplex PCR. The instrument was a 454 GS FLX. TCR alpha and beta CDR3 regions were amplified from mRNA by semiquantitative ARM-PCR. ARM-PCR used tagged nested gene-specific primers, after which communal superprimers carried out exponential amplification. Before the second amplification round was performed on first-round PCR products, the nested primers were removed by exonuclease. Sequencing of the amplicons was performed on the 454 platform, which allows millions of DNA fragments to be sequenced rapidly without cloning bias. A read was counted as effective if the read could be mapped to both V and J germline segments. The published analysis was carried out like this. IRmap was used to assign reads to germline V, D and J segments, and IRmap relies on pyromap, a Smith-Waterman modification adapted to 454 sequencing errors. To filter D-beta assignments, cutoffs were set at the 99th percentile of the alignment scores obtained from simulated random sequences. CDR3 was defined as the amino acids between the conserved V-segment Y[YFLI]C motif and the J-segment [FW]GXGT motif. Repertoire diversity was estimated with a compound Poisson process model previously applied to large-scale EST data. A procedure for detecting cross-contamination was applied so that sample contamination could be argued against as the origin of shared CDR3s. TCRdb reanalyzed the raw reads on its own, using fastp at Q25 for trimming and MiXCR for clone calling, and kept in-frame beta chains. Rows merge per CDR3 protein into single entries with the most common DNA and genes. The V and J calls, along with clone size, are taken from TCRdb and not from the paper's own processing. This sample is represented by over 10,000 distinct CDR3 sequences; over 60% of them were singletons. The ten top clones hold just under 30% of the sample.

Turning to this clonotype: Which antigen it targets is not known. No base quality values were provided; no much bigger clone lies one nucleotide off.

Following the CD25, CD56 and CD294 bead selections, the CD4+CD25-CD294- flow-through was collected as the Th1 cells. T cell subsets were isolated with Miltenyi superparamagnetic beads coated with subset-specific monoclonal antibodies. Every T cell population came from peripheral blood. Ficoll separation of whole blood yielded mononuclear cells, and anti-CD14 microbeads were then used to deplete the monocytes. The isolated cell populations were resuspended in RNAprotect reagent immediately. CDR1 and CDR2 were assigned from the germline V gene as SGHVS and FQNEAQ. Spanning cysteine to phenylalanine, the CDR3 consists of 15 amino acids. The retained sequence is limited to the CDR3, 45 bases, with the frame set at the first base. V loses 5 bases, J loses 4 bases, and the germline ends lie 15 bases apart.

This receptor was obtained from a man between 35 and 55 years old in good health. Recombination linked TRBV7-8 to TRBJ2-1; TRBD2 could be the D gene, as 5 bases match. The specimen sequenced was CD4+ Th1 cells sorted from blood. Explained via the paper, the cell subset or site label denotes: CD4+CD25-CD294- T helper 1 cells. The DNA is TGTGCCAGCAGCCCGCGAGAGGGCCCATACAATGAGCAGTTCTTC. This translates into CASSPREGPYNEQFF.